Presented here are 14 T cell receptor beta chains from one specimen sequenced in a study of T-cell reconstitution after alpha-beta-depleted transplantation in children. TCRbeta library construction was performed incorporating unique molecular identifiers. TCRdb analysed the PCR reads with MiXCR anew, one entry per CDR3 protein. This sample has some 340,000 distinct CDR3 sequences, with 9% to 12% found just once. Source: PBMCs from the stem cell graft donor, taken from the stem cell graft. These receptors were obtained from a human donor who donated a stem cell graft to a child with acute lymphoblastic leukemia.

This sequence joins TRBV20-1 and TRBJ2-7, with a tentative D call TRBD2 (6 bases). The V end was cut by 6 bases, the J end by 0 bases, with 12 bases between. Germline loops: CDR1 DFQATT, CDR2 SNEGSKA (reference sequence). CDR3 length: 13 residues. Here the CDR3 DNA reads TGCAGTGCGTGGGACTCCCGCTCCTACGAGCAGTACTTC. Its translation is CSAWDSRSYEQYF.

The table lists this clonotype with a few counts. This chain joins TRBV27 and TRBJ2-7, with no clear D. The CDR3 has 15 amino acids. The ends were cut back, 0 bases at V and 3 bases at J, with 12 bases in the middle. Per the germline V gene, CDR1 is MNHEY and CDR2 is SMNVEV (reference sequence). Here the CDR3 reads CASSLSISDLYEQYF. As DNA, the CDR3 is TGTGCCAGCAGTTTATCGATATCGGACCTCTACGAGCAGTACTTC.

This clonotype appeared many times. This chain links TRBV4-2 with TRBJ2-5, with a possible D match to TRBD1 (5 bases). V was clipped by 3 bases and J by 4 bases, with 12 bases between them. Germline-derived CDR1 and CDR2 are LGHNA and YNFKEQ. CDR3 length: 14 residues. CDR3 residues: CASSQGLYGETQYF. The CDR3 DNA sequence: TGTGCCAGCAGCCAGGGGCTCTACGGAGAGACCCAGTACTTC.

As to this clonotype: A read error is possible here, since a much larger clone lies one base away. This CDR3 is missing its conserved last phenylalanine or tryptophan, likely due to a read error. V and J are TRBV29-1 and TRBJ2-1; TRBD1 matches at 7 bases. Trimming cost V 7 bases and J 6 bases; bases outside gene matches: 15. This CDR3 spans 15 amino acids. The germline gives CDR1 SQVTM, CDR2 ANQGSEA. CDR3 region: CSDRKDRDMSNEQFS. The CDR3 coding sequence is TGCAGCGACAGAAAAGACAGGGACATGAGCAATGAGCAGTTCTCC.

This clonotype occurred a few times. The V and J genes are TRBV7-9 and TRBJ2-7; 8 bases agree with TRBD1. In germline, CDR1 is SEHNR, CDR2 FQNEAQ (reference sequence). V was pared by 8 bases and J by 1 base, with 4 bases of the junction left unmatched. CDR3 size: 13 residues. The CDR3 is CASGQGSSYEQYF. As DNA, the CDR3 is TGTGCCAGCGGACAGGGCTCTTCCTACGAGCAGTACTTC. Looking up the rest from reference TRBV7-9 and TRBJ2-7 gives the full variable domain: DTGVSQNPRHKITKRGQNVTFRCDPISEHNRLYWYRQTLGQGPEFLTYFQNEAQLEKSRLLSDRFSAERPKGSFSTLEIQRTEQGDSAMYLCASGQGSSYEQYFGPGTRLTVT.

V usage is TRBV7-9 and J usage is TRBJ2-1; 11 bases agree with TRBD2. This CDR3 spans 16 amino acids. Unmatched junction bases numbered 9, after V lost 5 bases and J lost 6 bases. CDR1 and CDR2 (germline): SEHNR, FQNEAQ (reference sequence). CDR3 DNA sequence: TGTGCCAGCAGCCCGCCGGGACTAGCGGCTCTCAATGAGCAGTTCTTC. It yields the protein CASSPPGLAALNEQFF.

This chain links TRBV5-1 with TRBJ2-1; D is uncertain. The CDR3 is 13 amino acids. V lost 1 base and J 6 bases, leaving 8 bases between the germline ends. Germline-derived CDR1 and CDR2 are SGHRS and YFSETQ. Here the CDR3 DNA reads TGCGCCAGCAGCTTGATGGGAAGCAATGAGCAGTTCTTC. Protein: CASSLMGSNEQFF.

This clonotype occurred a few times. The CDR3 region is CASSLPPLLAGGFTDTQYF. The CDR3 bases are TGTGCCAGCAGCCTCCCCCCTCTCTTAGCGGGAGGCTTCACAGATACGCAGTATTTT. This sequence joins TRBV13 and TRBJ2-3; 10 bases map to TRBD2. CDR3 length: 19 amino acids. V shed 5 bases and J 2 bases; nucleotides not matched to a gene: 16. Germline V gives CDR1 PRHDT, CDR2 FYEKMQ (reference sequence).

Here the CDR3 reads CAWSDRPNQPQHF. The CDR3 coding sequence is TGTGCCTGGAGCGACAGGCCCAATCAGCCCCAGCATTTT. The gene calls are TRBV30 and TRBJ1-5, with D perhaps TRBD1 (6 bases). The CDR3 sequence is 13 residues long. Germline V gene lookup returns CDR1 GTSNPN and CDR2 SVGIG (reference sequence). Trimming removed 3 bases from V and 3 bases from J, with 9 bases in between.

V and J are TRBV9 and TRBJ2-2, with 10 bases that match TRBD2. This CDR3 has 16 amino acids. V lost 1 base and J lost 5; bases outside the gene matches: 5. Per germline, CDR1 SGDLS and CDR2 YYNGEE. CDR3 region: CASSVRGTSVTGELFF. The CDR3 DNA is TGTGCCAGCAGCGTAAGAGGGACTAGCGTAACCGGGGAGCTGTTTTTT. Full variable domain (rest looked up from reference TRBV9 and TRBJ2-2): DSGVTQTPKHLITATGQRVTLRCSPRSGDLSVYWYQQSLDQGLQFLIQYYNGEERAKGNILERFSAQQFPDLHSELNLSSLELGDSALYFCASSVRGTSVTGELFFGEGSRLTVL.

This clonotype appeared a few times. The CDR3 sequence: CASRAGGGGREQYF. CDR3 bases: TGTGCCAGCAGGGCGGGAGGAGGGGGGCGCGAGCAGTACTTC. The chain recombines TRBV28 with TRBJ2-7; 8 nucleotides match TRBD2. J gave up 6 bases and V 6 bases, and 10 bases lay outside the gene matches. CDR1 and CDR2 from the germline V gene are MDHEN and SYDVKM. The CDR3 spans 14 residues.

This clonotype was seen a few times. As DNA, the CDR3 is TGTGCCTCGCGCCGTGAATCGCTGAACACTGAAGCTTTCTTT. Translation gives CASRRESLNTEAFF. The chain couples TRBV10-3 to TRBJ1-1, with D uncertain. Between the trimmed V and J ends, which lost 11 bases and 0 bases, there was a span of 16 bases. This CDR3 comprises 14 residues. Germline V gene sequence: CDR1 ENHRY, CDR2 SYGVKD.

In this sample, this clonotype turned up many times. The chain employs TRBV7-2 and TRBJ2-2, with TRBD1 identical over 7 bases. Germline assignment: CDR1 SGHTA and CDR2 FQGNSA. Germline trimming cut 8 bases from V and 7 bases from J; bases unmatched to any gene: 4. The CDR3 has 12 amino acids. CDR3 in amino acids: CASRGGIGELFF. CDR3 DNA sequence: TGTGCCAGCCGAGGGGGCATCGGGGAGCTGTTTTTT.

The genes are TRBV7-2 and TRBJ2-7; D tentatively fits TRBD1 or TRBD2 (6 bases each). The germline CDR1 and CDR2 sequences are SGHTA and FQGNSA. Trimming cost V 5 bases and J 2 bases, with 13 bases left between them. This CDR3 is 14 amino acids long. CDR3 bases: TGTGCCAGCAGCCTAGGGGGGCCGACCTACGAGCAGTACTTC. This sequence encodes CASSLGGPTYEQYF.